Following are 14 T cell receptor beta chains from one sample sequenced in a study of T cell repertoires in cytomegalovirus infection. TCRdb analysed the reads with MiXCR anew, one entry per CDR3 protein. The sample shows hundreds of thousands of distinct CDR3 sequences, more than 20% of them seen only once. The sequenced sample was CD8+ T cells from PBMCs. The source of these receptors is a human donor in good health (CMV status not recorded). Some clones in this sample may be carry-over from other donors' samples.

This clonotype was picked up a small number of times. This chain connects TRBV2 to TRBJ2-7; D is perhaps TRBD1 (6 bases). Trimming stripped 7 bases from V and 1 base from J, with 11 bases between. This CDR3 is built from 13 residues. Germline-derived CDR1 and CDR2 are SNHLY and FYNNEI. The DNA for the CDR3 is TGTGCCAGCATCAACAGGGCTTCCTACGAGCAGTACTTC. It is translated as CASINRASYEQYF.

This clonotype was counted at least ten times. The chain combines TRBV7-3 with TRBJ2-3; D is possibly TRBD1 (6 bases). Per germline, CDR1 SGHTA and CDR2 FQGTGA. The CDR3 extends over 14 amino acids. Between the trimmed V and J ends, which lost 3 bases and 4 bases, there was a span of 11 bases. The CDR3: CASSFTGLADTQYF. The CDR3, as DNA: TGTGCCAGCAGCTTCACAGGGTTGGCAGATACGCAGTATTTT.

This clonotype was recorded many times. V is TRBV7-8 and J is TRBJ2-5, with D unclear. With 1 base removed from V and 5 bases from J, the gap between germline ends came to 17 bases. CDR1 SGHVS and CDR2 FQNEAQ come from the germline V gene. This CDR3 region has 16 residues. Written as DNA, the CDR3 is TGTGCCAGCAGCTTAGTACGCCGCGCGGCGGAGGAGACCCAGTACTTC. Amino acid sequence: CASSLVRRAAEETQYF.

This clonotype has ten or more counts. CDR3 nucleotides: TGTGCCAGCAGCTTGGGGGTGAACTATGGCTACACCTTC. It translates to CASSLGVNYGYTF. The V and J genes are TRBV7-9 and TRBJ1-2; weak D call: TRBD1 (5 bases). CDR1 and CDR2 (germline): SEHNR, FQNEAQ (reference sequence). Trimming took 3 bases from V and 2 from J, leaving 7 bases between them. This CDR3 is built from 13 residues.

This clonotype was detected only once. The V call is TRBV11-2, the J call TRBJ2-3, with D hard to call. The CDR3 contains 14 residues. The germline gives CDR1 SGHAT, CDR2 FQNNGV. Trimming took 5 bases from V and 1 from J, leaving 10 bases between them. The CDR3 nucleotides read TGTGCCAGCAGCCCTAGACTCGGCACAGATACGCAGTATTTT. Translated: CASSPRLGTDTQYF.

This clonotype appeared a few times. The chain links TRBV27 to TRBJ1-1; 8 bases align to TRBD1. The V and J ends lost 10 bases and 7 bases, in that order; junction bases with no gene match: 14. The CDR3 covers 14 residues. Looked up from germline, CDR1 is MNHEY and CDR2 is SMNVEV (reference sequence). The DNA of the CDR3 is TGTGCCACCAATCCCAGGGGGCAAAGAGGTGAAGCTTTCTTT. Translating gives CATNPRGQRGEAFF.

The table lists this clonotype with a few counts. DNA of the CDR3: TGTGCCAGCAGCCGGGCCTTGCTCTACGAGCAGTACGTC. It is translated as CASSRALLYEQYV. This chain links TRBV11-2 with TRBJ2-7; unclear D gene. Germline CDR1 reads SGHAT; CDR2 reads FQNNGV. The CDR3 length is 13 residues. Trimming took off 5 bases at V and 3 bases at J, with 11 bases between the two ends.

This rearrangement joins TRBV5-6 to TRBJ2-3, with D perhaps matching TRBD2 (6 bases). Germline V lookup: CDR1 SGHDT, CDR2 YYEEEE. With 0 bases removed from V and 2 bases from J, the gap between germline ends came to 10 bases. This CDR3 has 15 residues. The CDR3 coding sequence is TGTGCCAGCAGCTTGGCGGGACTCAACACAGATACGCAGTATTTT. Translation gives CASSLAGLNTDTQYF.

This clonotype was counted a few times. V usage is TRBV4-2 and J usage is TRBJ1-1, with TRBD1 matching over 7 bases. This CDR3 spans 19 amino acids. CDR1 is LGHNA and CDR2 is YNFKEQ in the germline V gene. The V gene end was trimmed by 5 bases and the J gene end by 0 bases; junction bases not matched to a gene: 18. For the CDR3, the DNA is TGTGCCAGCAGCATTATCCCAACAGGGGACGTTTCCATGAACACTGAAGCTTTCTTT. Amino acid sequence: CASSIIPTGDVSMNTEAFF.

This clonotype showed up just a few times. J is TRBJ2-7 and V is TRBV29-1; 12 bases align to TRBD1. V shed 5 bases and J 1 base; nucleotides not matched to a gene: 9. CDR3 length: 16 amino acids. Germline V gene sequence: CDR1 SQVTM, CDR2 ANQGSEA. Here the CDR3 reads CSVNPGQGAASYEQYF. In DNA, the CDR3 is TGCAGCGTTAACCCGGGACAGGGGGCAGCGTCCTACGAGCAGTACTTC.

This clonotype was counted only a few times. The J gene is TRBJ2-1, the V gene TRBV14; D unresolved. The length of the CDR3 is 15 residues. Germline assignment: CDR1 SGHDN and CDR2 FVKESK. The ends were cut back, 6 bases at V and 3 bases at J, with 15 bases in the middle. The CDR3 DNA reads TGTGCCAGCAGTTGGACGGCCCCCATCTACAATGAGCAGTTCTTC. It specifies CASSWTAPIYNEQFF.

This clonotype was picked up many times. The chain links TRBV7-8 to TRBJ2-7, with D tentatively TRBD2 (6 bases). CDR1 is SGHVS, CDR2 FQNEAQ, per germline. The ends were cut back, 5 bases at V and 2 bases at J, with 13 bases in the middle. The CDR3 has 14 residues. The CDR3 DNA reads as TGTGCCAGCAGCCCCTCCGCGGGAACCTACGAGCAGTACTTC. This codes for CASSPSAGTYEQYF. The variable domain in full, completed from reference TRBV7-8 and TRBJ2-7, reads GAGVSQSPRYKVAKRGQDVALRCDPISGHVSLFWYQQALGQGPEFLTYFQNEAQLDKSGLPSDRFFAERPEGSVSTLKIQRTQQEDSAVYLCASSPSAGTYEQYFGPGTRLTVT.

This clonotype came up many times. This chain joins TRBV7-8 and TRBJ2-1; TRBD2 matches 7 bases. Germline values: CDR1 SGHVS, CDR2 FQNEAQ. CDR3 size: 12 residues. Germline trimming cut 6 bases from V and 13 bases from J; bases unmatched to any gene: 9. In DNA form, the CDR3 reads TGTGCCAGCAGTCTAAGCGGGACCGAACAGTTCTTC. It is translated as CASSLSGTEQFF.

This clonotype was recorded a few times. CDR3 region: CSALAPPGIQETQYF. In DNA form, the CDR3 reads TGCAGCGCCCTGGCCCCGCCGGGGATCCAAGAGACCCAGTACTTC. V usage is TRBV29-1 and J usage is TRBJ2-5, with D perhaps matching TRBD2 (5 bases). The ends were cut back, 7 bases at V and 1 base at J, with 19 bases in the middle. From germline, CDR1 is SQVTM and CDR2 ANQGSEA. There are 15 residues in the CDR3.